These 18 T cell receptor beta chains share one sample of origin, sequenced in a study of T cell responses to AZD1222 COVID-19 vaccine. The data were produced by immunoSEQ multiplex PCR, yet TCRdb's version contains in-frame clones alone and is incomplete. Of 87,000 or so clones detected, around 90% appear once; the ten largest clones hold 8% to 9.5%. The material sequenced was peripheral blood, taken on day 0 of AZD1222 vaccination. The receptors stem from an adult in good health.

The count of this clone is one. V and J are TRBV14 and TRBJ1-1; 7 bases are a match to TRBD1. Trimming took 4 bases from V and 1 from J; bases not matched to a gene: 6. This CDR3 region has 15 residues. Germline CDR1 and CDR2: SGHDN and FVKESK. This CDR3 is CASSRLTGSNTEAFF. CDR3 in DNA: TGTGCCAGCAGCCGATTGACAGGGTCGAACACTGAAGCTTTCTTT.

This CDR3 reads CASSPGTSGGATDTQYF. DNA of the CDR3: TGTGCCAGCAGCCCCGGAACTAGCGGGGGGGCGACAGATACGCAGTATTTT. The chain links TRBV11-3 to TRBJ2-3, with 13 nucleotides matching TRBD2. J was trimmed by 3 bases and V by 5 bases; bases with no gene match: 8. The germline V gene encodes CDR1 SGHNT and CDR2 YENEEA. The CDR3 contains 17 residues.

The rearrangement joins TRBV10-3 to TRBJ1-2, with a weak D call TRBD1 (5 bases). Germline CDR1 and CDR2: ENHRY and SYGVKD. The CDR3 consists of 13 residues. Deletions cut 2 bases from V and 3 bases from J, with 7 bases between. CDR3 nucleotides: TGTGCCATCAGTGAGGAAGGGGACTATGGCTACACCTTC. This translates into CAISEEGDYGYTF.

The gene calls are TRBV19 and TRBJ1-5; 8 nucleotides agree with TRBD1. The germline V gene encodes CDR1 LNHDA and CDR2 SQIVND (reference sequence). This CDR3 contains 15 residues. Trimming took 7 bases from V and 5 from J; bases not matched to a gene: 10. DNA for the CDR3: TGTGCCAGTACCTCTATGGGACAGGTTGATCAGCCCCAGCATTTT. Protein product: CASTSMGQVDQPQHF.

V and J are TRBV19 and TRBJ1-1; D is perhaps TRBD1 (6 bases). V shed 3 bases and J shed 1 base, with 15 bases lying between them. The CDR3 runs to 16 residues. The germline V gene has CDR1 LNHDA and CDR2 SQIVND (reference sequence). The CDR3 nucleotides are TGTGCCAGTAGTATCAGGGCAGGGGCTCGGAACACTGAAGCTTTCTTT. This encodes CASSIRAGARNTEAFF.

V and J are TRBV9 and TRBJ1-2; no definite D call. The CDR3 consists of 14 residues. From germline, CDR1 is SGDLS and CDR2 YYNGEE. V shed 3 bases and J shed 7 bases, with 16 bases lying between them. The CDR3, as DNA: TGTGCCAGCAGCGGACGGACGGAACAGATTGGCTACACCTTC. This sequence encodes CASSGRTEQIGYTF.

V gene TRBV4-3 combines with J gene TRBJ1-1; D is undetermined. Germline CDR1 LGHNA, CDR2 YSLEER. Trimming removed 4 bases at V and 8 bases at J, with 26 bases between. CDR3 length: 17 residues. CDR3 bases: TGCGCCAGCAGCCCCACCCGGGCGGTAGTCATGAATGGGGAAGCTTTCTTT. Translating gives CASSPTRAVVMNGEAFF.

This chain uses TRBV4-1 with TRBJ1-3; D unclear. V gave up 0 bases and J gave up 8 bases, with 14 bases separating them. Per the germline V gene, CDR1 is MGHRA and CDR2 is YSYEKL. The CDR3 sequence is 15 residues long. CDR3 protein: CASSQDRSRTDTIYF. The CDR3 DNA reads as TGCGCCAGCAGCCAAGATCGGAGCAGGACTGACACCATATATTTT.

The chain couples TRBV7-2 to TRBJ1-1; tentatively, D is TRBD1 (5 bases). CDR3 length equals 14 residues. V was trimmed by 2 bases and J by 5 bases, leaving 12 bases between them. In germline, CDR1 is SGHTA, CDR2 FQGNSA. Written as DNA, the CDR3 is TGTGCCAGCAGCTTAAACCCAGGGTCGACTGAAGCTTTCTTT. It specifies CASSLNPGSTEAFF.

The genes are TRBV6-6 and TRBJ2-2, with 11 bases fitting TRBD2. The germline gives CDR1 MNHNY, CDR2 SVGAGI (reference sequence). Trimming cost V 5 bases and J 3 bases; bases outside gene matches: 11. The CDR3 runs to 18 residues. CDR3 in amino acids: CASSLHTTSGDYTGELFF. The CDR3 region has the DNA TGTGCCAGCAGTCTGCACACGACTAGCGGGGATTACACCGGGGAGCTGTTTTTT.

In this sample, this clone turned up once. J is TRBJ2-2 and V is TRBV13, with a weak D call TRBD2 (5 bases). In germline, CDR1 is PRHDT, CDR2 FYEKMQ (reference sequence). The CDR3 has 17 residues. Trimming pared 5 bases from V and 2 bases from J, leaving 18 bases between. CDR3 amino acids: CASSSLPSGYNTGELFF. The CDR3 DNA is TGTGCCAGCAGCAGTCTCCCGAGCGGCTATAACACCGGGGAGCTGTTTTTT.

V usage is TRBV9 and J usage is TRBJ1-5, with D unclear. The V and J ends lost 0 bases and 11 bases respectively, with 15 bases between them. This CDR3 has 14 amino acids. Germline V gene lookup returns CDR1 SGDLS and CDR2 YYNGEE. In DNA, the CDR3 is TGTGCCAGCAGCGTAGCCCCGGATGGGGAGTCCCAGCATTTT. Its translation is CASSVAPDGESQHF.

The chain uses TRBV19 and TRBJ1-1; D remains ambiguous. The V gene lost 1 base and the J gene lost 1 base, with 7 bases spanning the gap. CDR3 length: 14 residues. Germline V gene lookup returns CDR1 LNHDA and CDR2 SQIVND (reference sequence). This CDR3 reads CASSIGDGNTEAFF. The CDR3 nucleotides read TGTGCCAGTAGTATAGGGGATGGGAACACTGAAGCTTTCTTT.

The chain carries TRBV27 and TRBJ1-1; possible D gene TRBD1, 5 bases. Germline CDR1 is MNHEY and CDR2 is SMNVEV (reference sequence). The V and J ends lost 3 bases and 1 base respectively, with 15 bases between them. The CDR3 is made up of 16 amino acids. The CDR3 loop reads CASSFVPEGSNTEAFF. CDR3 DNA sequence: TGTGCCAGCAGTTTCGTGCCGGAGGGGTCGAACACTGAAGCTTTCTTT.

V is TRBV25-1 and J is TRBJ1-5; D might be TRBD1 (6 bases). Germline CDR1 MGHDK, CDR2 SYGVNS. CDR3 length: 17 amino acids. Trimming removed 3 bases from V and 3 bases from J, with 18 bases in between. Here the CDR3 DNA reads TGTGCCAGCAGTGATCAGGGGTCGGGGGTTCCCAATCAGCCCCAGCATTTT. Its protein is CASSDQGSGVPNQPQHF.

The chain employs TRBV9 and TRBJ1-6; D may be TRBD1 (6 bases). Trimming removed 4 bases at V and 10 bases at J, with 15 bases between. Germline V CDR1 and CDR2: SGDLS, YYNGEE. CDR3 length: 14 amino acids. As DNA, the CDR3 is TGTGCCAGCAGCCCCCAAGCGGGGGCATCACCCCTCCACTTT. It is translated as CASSPQAGASPLHF.

This chain connects TRBV2 to TRBJ1-1; possible D gene TRBD1, 5 bases. CDR1 is SNHLY, CDR2 FYNNEI, per germline. The CDR3 spans 14 residues. The V and J ends lost 6 bases and 4 bases respectively, with 15 bases between them. The CDR3 reads CASSRVGSGTEAFF. The CDR3 coding sequence is TGTGCCAGCAGCAGGGTGGGTTCTGGCACTGAAGCTTTCTTT.

The chain is built from TRBV6-5 and TRBJ1-2, with 9 bases that match TRBD1. The CDR3 totals 16 residues. CDR1 and CDR2 from the germline V gene are MNHEY and SVGAGI. Trimming took 2 bases from V and 4 from J; bases not matched to a gene: 8. The CDR3 protein is CASSYRNRGRPYGYTF. CDR3 DNA: TGTGCCAGCAGTTACCGTAACAGGGGGCGCCCCTATGGCTACACCTTC.